This TCR beta chain comes out of a study of shared clonotypes between healthy human individuals. Study-level information: The donor group consisted of two women and a few men, aged 18 to 49. Notes on the study in general: Clonotypes which were not shared had lower generation probabilities than clonotypes that all four donors shared. Clonotype sharing levels among donors were expected to vary with sequencing depth. Tissues were not sampled, only blood, and their repertoires likely differ.

Details on this clone: Its antigen is undetermined.

The CDR3 has 14 residues. Germline V lookup: CDR1 MNHNS, CDR2 SASEGT. The ends were cut back, 2 bases at V and 3 bases at J, with 11 bases in the middle. Profiled with immunoSEQ multiplex PCR; TCRdb holds only in-frame clones, not every one. The sample lists 100,000 to 120,000 clones; around 66% were seen once. The chain is built from TRBV6-1 and TRBJ2-7; D is ambiguous. The source material was memory CD8+ T cells sorted from blood. Subset given: CD45RO+ cells pooled with CCR7-negative TemRA cells. The origin of this receptor is a woman aged 25 to 45 in good health. This CDR3 reads CASSESRYSYEQYF. The CDR3 bases are TGTGCCAGCAGTGAATCTAGGTACAGCTACGAGCAGTACTTC.